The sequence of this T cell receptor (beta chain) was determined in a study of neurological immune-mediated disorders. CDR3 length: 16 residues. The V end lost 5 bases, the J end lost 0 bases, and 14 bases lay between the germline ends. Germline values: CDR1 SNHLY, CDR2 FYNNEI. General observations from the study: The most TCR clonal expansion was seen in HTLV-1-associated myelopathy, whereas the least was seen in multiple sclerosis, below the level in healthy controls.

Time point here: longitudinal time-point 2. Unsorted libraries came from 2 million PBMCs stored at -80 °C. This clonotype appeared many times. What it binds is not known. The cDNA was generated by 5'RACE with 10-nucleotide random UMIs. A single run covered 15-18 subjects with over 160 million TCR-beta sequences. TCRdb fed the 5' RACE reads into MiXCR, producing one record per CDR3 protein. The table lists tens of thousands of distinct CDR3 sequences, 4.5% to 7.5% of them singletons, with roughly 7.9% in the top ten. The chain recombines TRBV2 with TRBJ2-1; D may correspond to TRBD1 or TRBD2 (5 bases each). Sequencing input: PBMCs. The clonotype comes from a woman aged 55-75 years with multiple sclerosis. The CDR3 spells CASSPGASSSYNEQFF. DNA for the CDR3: TGTGCCAGCAGTCCCGGGGCTTCCAGCTCCTACAATGAGCAGTTCTTC.